This T cell receptor (beta chain) was observed in a study of blood T cell repertoires in COVID-19. Some clones are missing from TCRdb's copy, which holds only in-frame ones; the method was immunoSEQ multiplex PCR. The profile covers around 260,000 clones, with around 87% appearing a single time and around 5% taken by the ten largest. CDR1 LGHNA and CDR2 YSLEER come from the germline V gene. The CDR3 length is 13 residues. V was clipped by 0 bases and J by 6 bases, with 9 bases between them. The Seattle patients joined while their infection was active and were tracked longitudinally afterward. The V call is TRBV4-3, the J call TRBJ2-7, with D perhaps matching TRBD1 (6 bases). The sample taken for sequencing was peripheral blood. This clonotype was obtained from a woman aged 55 to 70 with COVID-19, enrolled during active disease. CDR3 sequence reads: CASSQDLTGEQYF. CDR3 DNA: TGCGCCAGCAGCCAAGATCTGACAGGCGAGCAGTACTTC.